The 27 T cell receptor beta chains presented below share a single source sample, sequenced in a study of T cell responses to AZD1222 COVID-19 vaccine. Sequencing was performed with immunoSEQ multiplex PCR; in TCRdb, only in-frame clones are kept and a portion is missing. The sample includes 240,000 or so clones, approximately 93% of them seen just once. Here the sequenced sample was peripheral blood, taken on day 0 of AZD1222 vaccination. These receptors were obtained from an adult in good health.

The J gene is TRBJ1-3, the V gene TRBV25-1; D not resolved. Germline V gives CDR1 MGHDK, CDR2 SYGVNS. The CDR3 consists of 14 residues. V was pared by 2 bases and J by 4 bases, with 9 bases between. The CDR3 region has the DNA TGTGCCAGCAGTGAAAGGAAATCCGGAAACACCATATATTTT. It translates to CASSERKSGNTIYF.

V gene TRBV7-9 combines with J gene TRBJ2-5; the D gene could be TRBD1 or TRBD2 (5 bases each). This CDR3 is built from 13 residues. V was pared by 1 base and J by 3 bases, with 6 bases between. Germline V gene sequence: CDR1 SEHNR, CDR2 FQNEAQ (reference sequence). This CDR3 is CASSLGGKETQYF. CDR3 DNA sequence: TGTGCCAGCAGCTTAGGGGGGAAAGAGACCCAGTACTTC.

This chain links TRBV11-2 with TRBJ1-6; the match to TRBD1 covers 7 bases. Unmatched junction bases numbered 6, after V lost 3 bases and J lost 10 bases. There are 14 residues in the CDR3. The germline gives CDR1 SGHAT, CDR2 FQNNGV. Here the CDR3 reads CASSLTGNGSPLHF. CDR3 coding DNA: TGTGCCAGCAGCTTGACAGGGAACGGCTCACCCCTCCACTTT.

In regard to this clone: The sample has other DNA sequences that encode this CDR3 too. V gene TRBV7-2 combines with J gene TRBJ1-2, with 7 positions matching TRBD1. Germline V CDR1 and CDR2: SGHTA, FQGNSA. V gave up 3 bases and J gave up 8 bases; unmatched junction bases: 6. The CDR3 length is 13 residues. This CDR3 reads CASSLGQGGGYTF. CDR3 bases: TGTGCCAGCAGCTTGGGGCAGGGGGGCGGCTACACCTTC.

The chain has TRBV7-2 and TRBJ2-4, with TRBD2 identical over 7 bases. CDR1 SGHTA and CDR2 FQGNSA come from the germline V gene. V dropped 5 bases and J dropped 2; count of bases not matched to a gene: 6. There are 15 residues in the CDR3. CDR3 amino acids: CASSRGRVTKNIQYF. CDR3 nucleotide sequence: TGTGCCAGCAGCCGGGGGAGGGTAACCAAAAACATTCAGTACTTC.

The chain recombines TRBV28 with TRBJ2-2; TRBD2 aligns across 9 bases. The CDR3 totals 18 residues. With 3 bases clipped from V and 6 bases from J, the junction kept 14 bases outside the gene matches. Germline V gene data show CDR1 as MDHEN and CDR2 as SYDVKM. The CDR3 region has the DNA TGTGCCAGCAGTTTTCCTCGGGGTAGCGGGGGAGCCCCCGGGGAGCTGTTTTTT. Encoded protein: CASSFPRGSGGAPGELFF.

This chain links TRBV5-4 with TRBJ2-7; D remains unclear. CDR3 length equals 13 residues. CDR1 SGHNT and CDR2 YYREEE come from the germline V gene (reference sequence). V lost 1 base, J lost 4 bases, and 9 bases lay in between. The CDR3 is CASSLNSEYEQYF. DNA of the CDR3: TGTGCCAGCAGCTTGAATTCTGAATACGAGCAGTACTTC.

This clone was observed a handful of times. V is TRBV27 and J is TRBJ1-1; D perhaps matches TRBD1 (6 bases). This CDR3 has 14 residues. Germline V CDR1 and CDR2: MNHEY, SMNVEV (reference sequence). The V end was cut by 3 bases, the J end by 1 base, with 9 bases between. CDR3 sequence reads: CASSFLDRNTEAFF. As DNA, the CDR3 is TGTGCCAGCAGTTTCCTGGACAGGAACACTGAAGCTTTCTTT.

The gene calls are TRBV3-1 (or the pseudogene TRBV3-2) and TRBJ1-2; D uncertain. CDR1 is LGHDT and CDR2 is YNNKEL in the germline V gene (reference sequence). Trimming shortened V by 4 bases and J by 3 bases, and 12 bases separated the two germline ends. The CDR3 extends over 14 amino acids. The CDR3 sequence: CASSPRNDYYGYTF. CDR3 DNA sequence: TGTGCCAGCAGCCCCAGGAACGACTACTATGGCTACACCTTC.

The rearrangement links TRBV4-1 to TRBJ2-7; 12 positions agree with TRBD2. In germline, CDR1 is MGHRA, CDR2 YSYEKL. The junction had 12 bases not matched to a gene; V was cut back by 4 bases and J by 2 bases. The CDR3 is made up of 18 amino acids. CDR3 sequence reads: CASSPSTSGGPRTYEQYF. The CDR3 nucleotides read TGCGCCAGCAGCCCCTCGACTAGCGGGGGCCCCCGAACCTACGAGCAGTACTTC.

This rearrangement joins TRBV7-7 to TRBJ2-7; D unresolved. V was trimmed by 1 base and J by 2 bases, leaving 6 bases between them. In germline, CDR1 is SSHAT, CDR2 FNYEAQ (reference sequence). This CDR3 contains 13 residues. CDR3 sequence (DNA): TGTGCCAGCAGCTTAGTTCTGCCCTACGAGCAGTACTTC. As protein: CASSLVLPYEQYF.

This rearrangement joins TRBV28 to TRBJ2-7; 8 bases map to TRBD2. Looked up from germline, CDR1 is MDHEN and CDR2 is SYDVKM. J was trimmed by 2 bases and V by 2 bases; bases with no gene match: 2. The CDR3 has 14 residues. CDR3 sequence (DNA): TGTGCCAGCAGTTTACCGGGAGGGACCTACGAGCAGTACTTC. Translating it yields CASSLPGGTYEQYF.

The chain is built from TRBV6-4 and TRBJ2-2; TRBD2 matches at 8 bases. This CDR3 is built from 15 residues. V shed 0 bases, J shed 6 bases, and the junction held 3 bases outside the gene matches. Germline V gene lookup returns CDR1 MRHNA and CDR2 SNTAGT. The CDR3 spells CASSDSSGGSGELFF. CDR3 nucleotides: TGTGCCAGCAGTGACTCATCGGGAGGGTCCGGGGAGCTGTTTTTT.

The chain employs TRBV7-2 and TRBJ1-2, with D uncertain. CDR1 and CDR2 from the germline V gene are SGHTA and FQGNSA. With 5 bases removed from V and 4 bases from J, the gap between germline ends came to 11 bases. CDR3 length: 13 amino acids. The CDR3 loop is CASSTGTIYGYTF. CDR3 nucleotides: TGTGCCAGCAGCACGGGAACCATCTATGGCTACACCTTC.

The chain couples TRBV27 to TRBJ2-5, with 9 bases fitting TRBD1. This CDR3 region has 14 residues. Per the germline V gene, CDR1 is MNHEY and CDR2 is SMNVEV (reference sequence). V shed 6 bases, J shed 5 bases, and the junction held 7 bases outside the gene matches. The CDR3 DNA reads TGTGCCAGCAGACCGACAGGGGGTTTGGAGACCCAGTACTTC. Translation gives CASRPTGGLETQYF.

V usage is TRBV6-1 and J usage is TRBJ1-2; D ambiguous. This CDR3 is built from 12 residues. Germline-derived CDR1 and CDR2 are MNHNS and SASEGT. V gave up 2 bases and J gave up 8 bases, with 9 bases separating them. The CDR3 DNA reads TGTGCCAGCAGTGAATATCAGGAGGGCTACACCTTC. The encoded protein is CASSEYQEGYTF.

The chain combines TRBV7-3 with TRBJ2-7, with 7 positions matching TRBD2. Germline CDR1 and CDR2: SGHTA and FQGTGA. V lost 5 bases to trimming and J lost 5 bases; unmatched junction nucleotides: 12. This CDR3 spans 15 amino acids. CDR3 in amino acids: CASSPSRGSRDEQYF. In DNA form, the CDR3 reads TGTGCCAGCAGCCCCAGTCGCGGGAGTCGCGACGAGCAGTACTTC. The full variable domain, rest sourced from reference TRBV7-3 and TRBJ2-7, is GAGVSQTPSNKVTEKGKYVELRCDPISGHTALYWYRQSLGQGPEFLIYFQGTGAADDSGLPNDRFFAVRPEGSVSTLKIQRTERGDSAVYLCASSPSRGSRDEQYFGPGTRLTVT.

This chain links TRBV5-1 with TRBJ2-7; maybe TRBD2 (6 bases). The CDR3 has 15 residues. From germline, CDR1 is SGHRS and CDR2 YFSETQ. V shed 3 bases and J shed 5 bases, with 18 bases lying between them. DNA for the CDR3: TGCGCCAGCAGCTCGGTCAGCGGGCCACCCCACGAGCAGTACTTC. Its translation is CASSSVSGPPHEQYF.

The V and J genes are TRBV25-1 and TRBJ1-4; D perhaps matches TRBD1 (6 bases). The germline gives CDR1 MGHDK, CDR2 SYGVNS. The CDR3 totals 15 residues. Trimming cost V 2 bases and J 5 bases, with 12 bases left between them. Written as DNA, the CDR3 is TGTGCCAGCAGTGAACTGGACAGTTACAATGAAAAACTGTTTTTT. Amino acids: CASSELDSYNEKLFF.

The rearrangement links TRBV29-1 to TRBJ1-5, with TRBD1 matching over 11 bases. The CDR3 runs to 17 residues. Germline V gives CDR1 SQVTM, CDR2 ANQGSEA. V lost 5 bases, J lost 3 bases, and 12 bases stayed unmatched. CDR3: CSVPSFGQGAYNQPQHF. CDR3 nucleotides: TGCAGCGTTCCCTCCTTTGGACAGGGGGCTTACAATCAGCCCCAGCATTTT.

V usage is TRBV7-3 and J usage is TRBJ2-1; either TRBD1 or TRBD2 may supply D (6 bases each). Trimming cost V 7 bases and J 6 bases, with 13 bases left between them. The CDR3 is 13 amino acids. Germline assignment: CDR1 SGHTA and CDR2 FQGTGA. For the CDR3, the DNA is TGTGCCAGCACCCCCGGAGGGGGCAATGAGCAGTTCTTC. Translation gives CASTPGGGNEQFF.

CDR3 protein: CASSRDFTDIQETQYF. Here the CDR3 DNA reads TGTGCCAGCAGCAGAGACTTCACTGATATTCAAGAGACCCAGTACTTC. This sequence joins TRBV21-1 and TRBJ2-5; the table's D call, TRBD2, has no DNA check behind it. TRBV21-1 is listed as a pseudogene. The CDR3 length is 16 residues.

V usage is TRBV9 and J usage is TRBJ1-2; TRBD1 is a possible D gene (5 bases). With 0 bases removed from V and 4 bases from J, the gap between germline ends came to 10 bases. Per germline, CDR1 SGDLS and CDR2 YYNGEE. The CDR3 covers 14 residues. The CDR3 reads CASSVADSAYGYTF. For the CDR3, the DNA is TGTGCCAGCAGCGTAGCTGACAGCGCCTATGGCTACACCTTC.

The V gene is TRBV20-1, the J gene TRBJ2-7, with 9 bases that match TRBD2. Trimming cost V 3 bases and J 4 bases; bases outside gene matches: 1. The CDR3 loop spans 12 amino acids. Germline V gives CDR1 DFQATT, CDR2 SNEGSKA (reference sequence). The CDR3 region is CSASLAGYEQYF. The CDR3 DNA sequence: TGCAGTGCTAGTCTAGCGGGGTACGAGCAGTACTTC.

The chain joins TRBV9 to TRBJ2-7; D is perhaps TRBD1 or TRBD2 (5 bases each). The germline CDR1 and CDR2 sequences are SGDLS and YYNGEE. CDR3 length equals 16 residues. The V end was cut by 0 bases, the J end by 4 bases, with 17 bases between. The CDR3 loop reads CASSVVFGDRPYEQYF. The CDR3 region has the DNA TGTGCCAGCAGCGTAGTGTTTGGGGACCGACCTTACGAGCAGTACTTC.

V gene TRBV4-3 combines with J gene TRBJ1-2; D uncertain. Germline-derived CDR1 and CDR2 are LGHNA and YSLEER. This CDR3 contains 12 residues. V dropped 5 bases and J dropped 5 bases, with 9 bases sitting between them. CDR3 protein: CASSDGFYGYTF. The CDR3 DNA reads TGCGCCAGCAGCGACGGGTTTTATGGCTACACCTTC.

This rearrangement joins TRBV7-9 to TRBJ1-2; D perhaps matches TRBD1 (6 bases). V was trimmed by 5 bases and J by 0 bases, leaving 10 bases between them. Germline values: CDR1 SEHNR, CDR2 FQNEAQ (reference sequence). The length of the CDR3 is 14 residues. The CDR3 is CASSPTGPNYGYTF. For the CDR3, the DNA is TGTGCCAGCAGCCCGACAGGACCTAACTATGGCTACACCTTC. Based on the CDR3 plus reference TRBV7-9 and TRBJ1-2, the full variable domain is DTGVSQNPRHKITKRGQNVTFRCDPISEHNRLYWYRQTLGQGPEFLTYFQNEAQLEKSRLLSDRFSAERPKGSFSTLEIQRTEQGDSAMYLCASSPTGPNYGYTFGSGTRLTVV.